This TCR beta chain comes out of a study of Ad26.COV2.S vaccination and SARS-CoV-2 variants. This CDR3 spans 16 amino acids. Germline CDR1 is SGHAT and CDR2 is FQNNGV. V shed 3 bases and J 1 base; nucleotides not matched to a gene: 8. Specified treatment: 15 to 20 received Ad26.COV2.S at low or high dose, single or two shots; 5 received placebo; per-sample allocation not given. Collection of the samples took place on day 63 after the first injection of vaccine or placebo. This clone appeared a few times. Some clones are missing from TCRdb's copy, which holds only in-frame ones; the method was immunoSEQ multiplex PCR. The data show about 350,000 clones, around nine tenths seen once.

The sequence came from a person aged 18-60 years who received the Ad26.COV2.S COVID-19 vaccine or a placebo. The source material was peripheral blood, sampled in a trial of Ad26.COV2.S vaccine versus placebo. This chain uses TRBV11-2 with TRBJ2-5, with 7 positions matching TRBD2. The DNA of the CDR3 is TGTGCCAGCAGCTTCGTCGGGAGGCGTTCCCAAGAGACCCAGTACTTC. It codes for CASSFVGRRSQETQYF.